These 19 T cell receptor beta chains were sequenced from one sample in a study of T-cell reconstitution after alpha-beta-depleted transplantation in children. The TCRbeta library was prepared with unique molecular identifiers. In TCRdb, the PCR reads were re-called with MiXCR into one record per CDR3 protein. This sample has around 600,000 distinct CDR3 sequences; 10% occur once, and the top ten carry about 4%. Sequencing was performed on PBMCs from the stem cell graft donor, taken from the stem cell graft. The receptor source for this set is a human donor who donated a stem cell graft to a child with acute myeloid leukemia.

CDR3 in amino acids: CATSRDRTASYGYTF. CDR3 in DNA: TGTGCCACCAGCAGAGATAGGACAGCTTCCTATGGCTACACCTTC. The chain uses TRBV15 and TRBJ1-2; D is perhaps TRBD1 (6 bases). The length of the CDR3 is 15 residues. Per germline, CDR1 LNHNV and CDR2 YYDKDF (reference sequence). V lost 0 bases to trimming and J lost 4 bases, with 12 bases between them.

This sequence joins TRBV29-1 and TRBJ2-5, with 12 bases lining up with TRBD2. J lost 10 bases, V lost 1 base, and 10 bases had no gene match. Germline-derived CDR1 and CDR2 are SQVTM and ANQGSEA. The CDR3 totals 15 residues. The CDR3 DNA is TGCAGCGTTGAAGGACTAGCGGGAGCTATAGGGAACCAGTACTTC. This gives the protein CSVEGLAGAIGNQYF.

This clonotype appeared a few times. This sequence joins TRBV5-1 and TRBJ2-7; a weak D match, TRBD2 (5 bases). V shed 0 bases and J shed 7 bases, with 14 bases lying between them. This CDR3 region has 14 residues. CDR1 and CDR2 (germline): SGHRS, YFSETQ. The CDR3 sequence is CASSLELGLREQYF. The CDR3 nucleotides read TGCGCCAGCAGCTTGGAACTAGGCCTTCGGGAGCAGTACTTC.

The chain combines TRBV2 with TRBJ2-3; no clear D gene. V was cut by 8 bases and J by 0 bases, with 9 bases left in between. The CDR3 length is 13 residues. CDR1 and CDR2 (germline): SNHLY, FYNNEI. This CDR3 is CASLRTSTDTQYF. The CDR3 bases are TGTGCCAGCTTACGCACTAGCACAGATACGCAGTATTTT.

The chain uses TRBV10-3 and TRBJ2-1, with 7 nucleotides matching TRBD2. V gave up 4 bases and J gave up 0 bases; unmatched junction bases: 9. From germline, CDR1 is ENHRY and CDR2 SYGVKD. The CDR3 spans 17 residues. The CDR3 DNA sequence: TGTGCCATCAGTGCGGGAGGCCGACTTAGCTCCTACAATGAGCAGTTCTTC. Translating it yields CAISAGGRLSSYNEQFF.

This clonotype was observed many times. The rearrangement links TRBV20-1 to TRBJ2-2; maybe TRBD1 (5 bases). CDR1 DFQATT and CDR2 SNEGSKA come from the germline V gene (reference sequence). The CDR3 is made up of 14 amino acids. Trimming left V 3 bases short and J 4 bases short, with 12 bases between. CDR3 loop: CSASKDISTGELFF. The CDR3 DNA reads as TGCAGTGCTAGTAAGGACATTAGCACCGGGGAGCTGTTTTTT.

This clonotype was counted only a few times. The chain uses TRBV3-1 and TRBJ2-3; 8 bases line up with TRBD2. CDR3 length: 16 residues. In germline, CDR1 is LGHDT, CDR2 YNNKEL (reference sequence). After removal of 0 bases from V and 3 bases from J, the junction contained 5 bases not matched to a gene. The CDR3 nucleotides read TGTGCCAGCAGCCAAGAGGGGAGCGGGAGTACAGATACGCAGTATTTT. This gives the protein CASSQEGSGSTDTQYF.

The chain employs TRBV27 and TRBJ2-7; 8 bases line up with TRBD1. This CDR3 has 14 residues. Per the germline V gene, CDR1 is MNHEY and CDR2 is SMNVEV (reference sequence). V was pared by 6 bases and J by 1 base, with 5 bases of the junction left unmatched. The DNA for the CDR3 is TGTGCCAGCAGGCCGAGACAGGGGTCCTACGAGCAGTACTTC. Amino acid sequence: CASRPRQGSYEQYF.

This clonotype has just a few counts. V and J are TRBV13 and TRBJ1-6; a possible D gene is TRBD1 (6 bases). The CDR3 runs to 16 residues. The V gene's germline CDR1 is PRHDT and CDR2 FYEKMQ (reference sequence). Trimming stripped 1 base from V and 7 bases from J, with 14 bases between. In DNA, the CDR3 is TGTGCCAGCAGCTTAGCGGCAGGGGAGGTCAATTCACCCCTCCACTTT. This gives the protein CASSLAAGEVNSPLHF.

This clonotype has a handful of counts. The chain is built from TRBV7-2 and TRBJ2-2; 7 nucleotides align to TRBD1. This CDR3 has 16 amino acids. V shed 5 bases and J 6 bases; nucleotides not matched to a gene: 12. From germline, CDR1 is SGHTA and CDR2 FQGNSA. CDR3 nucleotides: TGTGCCAGCAGCGGGACCGGGACAGCGGCGGCCGGGGAGCTGTTTTTT. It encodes CASSGTGTAAAGELFF. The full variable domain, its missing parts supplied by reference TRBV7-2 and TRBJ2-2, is GAGVSQSPSNKVTEKGKDVELRCDPISGHTALYWYRQSLGQGLEFLIYFQGNSAPDKSGLPSDRFSAERTGGSVSTLTIQRTQQEDSAVYLCASSGTGTAAAGELFFGEGSRLTVL.

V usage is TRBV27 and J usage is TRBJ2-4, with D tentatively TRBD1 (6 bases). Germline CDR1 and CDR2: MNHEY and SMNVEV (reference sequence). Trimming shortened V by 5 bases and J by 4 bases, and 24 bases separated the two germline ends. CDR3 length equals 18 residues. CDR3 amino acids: CASSPGPRMTGTKNIQYF. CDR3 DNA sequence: TGTGCCAGCAGTCCTGGCCCAAGGATGACGGGGACAAAAAACATTCAGTACTTC.

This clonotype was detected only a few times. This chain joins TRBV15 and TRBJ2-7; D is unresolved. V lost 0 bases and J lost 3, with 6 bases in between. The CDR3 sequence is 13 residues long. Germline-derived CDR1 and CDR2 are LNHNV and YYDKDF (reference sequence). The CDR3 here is CATSRDVDYEQYF. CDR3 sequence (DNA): TGTGCCACCAGCAGAGATGTAGACTACGAGCAGTACTTC.

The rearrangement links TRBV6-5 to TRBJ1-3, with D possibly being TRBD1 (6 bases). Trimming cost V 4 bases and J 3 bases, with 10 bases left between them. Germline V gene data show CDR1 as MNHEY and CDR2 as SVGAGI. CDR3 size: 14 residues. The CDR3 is CASSSGEYGNTIYF. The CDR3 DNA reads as TGTGCCAGCAGTTCAGGGGAGTATGGAAACACCATATATTTT.

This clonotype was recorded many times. As DNA, the CDR3 is TGCAGTGCTAGTGGCCCCGCAGGGTTCTCCTACGAGCAGTACTTC. Translation gives CSASGPAGFSYEQYF. The V gene is TRBV20-1, the J gene TRBJ2-7; a weak D match, TRBD1 (5 bases). V was cut by 3 bases and J by 0 bases, with 15 bases left in between. The CDR3 consists of 15 residues. In germline, CDR1 is DFQATT, CDR2 SNEGSKA (reference sequence).

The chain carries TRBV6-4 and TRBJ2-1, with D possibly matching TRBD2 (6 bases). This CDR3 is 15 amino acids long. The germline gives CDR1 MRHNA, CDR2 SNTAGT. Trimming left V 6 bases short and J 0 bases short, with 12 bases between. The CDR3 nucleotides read TGTGCCAGCAGCGGGGACTTCAGCTCCTACAATGAGCAGTTCTTC. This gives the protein CASSGDFSSYNEQFF.

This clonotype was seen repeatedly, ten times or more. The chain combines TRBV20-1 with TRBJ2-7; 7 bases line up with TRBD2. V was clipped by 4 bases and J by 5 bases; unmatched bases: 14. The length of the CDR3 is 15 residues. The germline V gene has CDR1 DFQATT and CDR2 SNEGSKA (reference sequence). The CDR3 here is CSANSFVGEGNEQYF. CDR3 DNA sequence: TGCAGTGCTAATTCCTTCGTGGGGGAGGGAAACGAGCAGTACTTC.

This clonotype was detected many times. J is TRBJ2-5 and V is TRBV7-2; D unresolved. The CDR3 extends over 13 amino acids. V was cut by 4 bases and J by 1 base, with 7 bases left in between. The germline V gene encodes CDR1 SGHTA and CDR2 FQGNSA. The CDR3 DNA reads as TGTGCCAGCAGCTCCAACATCCAAGAGACCCAGTACTTC. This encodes CASSSNIQETQYF.

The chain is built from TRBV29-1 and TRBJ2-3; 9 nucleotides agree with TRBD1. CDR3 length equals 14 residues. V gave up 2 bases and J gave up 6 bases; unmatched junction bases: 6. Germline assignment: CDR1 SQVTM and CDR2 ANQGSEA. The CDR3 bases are TGCAGCGTTGAAAGGGGACAGGGACGGGATACGCAGTATTTT. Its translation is CSVERGQGRDTQYF.

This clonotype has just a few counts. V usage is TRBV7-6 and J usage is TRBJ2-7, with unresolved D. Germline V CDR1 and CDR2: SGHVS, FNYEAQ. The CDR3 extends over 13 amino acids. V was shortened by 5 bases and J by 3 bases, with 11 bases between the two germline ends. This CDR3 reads CASSALLSYEQYF. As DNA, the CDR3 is TGTGCCAGCAGCGCACTATTAAGCTACGAGCAGTACTTC.